This entry is about one TCR beta chain. This table comes from immunoSEQ multiplex PCR, and its TCRdb copy is limited to in-frame clones, with some not included. The table shows about 2 million clones, with less than 95% occurring only once. The sample comes from a study of shared clonotypes between healthy human individuals. Study overall: Donor composition was a couple of women and three men, aged 18 to 49.

It was CD45RO-negative cells, positively selected for CCR7, that made up naive CD8 cells, with terminally differentiated effector memory CD45RA+ cells excluded. The TCR comes from a man younger than 35 in good health. The sequenced sample consisted of naive CD8+ T cells sorted from blood.

The CDR3 loop is CASSLDDGSEADTQYF. The CDR3 DNA sequence: TGTGCCAGCAGCTTAGATGACGGGAGTGAGGCAGATACGCAGTATTTT. The chain recombines TRBV7-2 with TRBJ2-3; D possibly corresponds to TRBD2 (6 bases). This CDR3 has 16 residues. V was trimmed by 1 base and J by 4 bases, leaving 15 bases between them. The germline gives CDR1 SGHTA, CDR2 FQGNSA.